The 15 T cell receptor beta chains presented below share a single source sample, sequenced in a study of blood T cell repertoires in COVID-19 (dated by TCRdb to the early 2020s). Library preparation employed the immunoSEQ multiplex PCR assay. In TCRdb, the immuneACCESS table is reduced to in-frame sequences with V and J assigned. These tables do not hold every clone; where another copy was compared, an unresolved V gene accounts for under half, and the others remain unexplained. Counted in this sample were around 190,000 clones; 86% of them appeared once. About 26% of the sample lies in the top ten. Sequencing was done on a sample of PBMCs or T cells enriched from blood (not recorded which). These TCRs come from a woman aged 40 to 55 in a cohort exposed to, infected with or recovered from COVID-19 (not recorded which).

The chain links TRBV27 to TRBJ2-7, with TRBD1 matching over 10 bases. The CDR3 is made up of 16 amino acids. Trimming removed 5 bases from V and 0 bases from J; junction bases left unmatched: 7. Looked up from germline, CDR1 is MNHEY and CDR2 is SMNVEV (reference sequence). CDR3 amino acids: CASSLRDRGTSYEQYF. In nucleotides, the CDR3 is TGTGCCAGCAGTCTACGGGACAGGGGTACCTCCTACGAGCAGTACTTC.

This chain connects TRBV7-2 to TRBJ2-3; D is unclear. The CDR3 length is 14 residues. Germline CDR1 reads SGHTA; CDR2 reads FQGNSA. Between the trimmed V and J ends, which lost 1 base and 2 bases, there was a span of 7 bases. The CDR3 DNA sequence: TGTGCCAGCAGCTTAGACCAGATCACAGATACGCAGTATTTT. Translating it yields CASSLDQITDTQYF.

The rearrangement uses TRBV3-1 (or the pseudogene TRBV3-2) and TRBJ2-5, with TRBD2 matching over 8 bases. CDR3 length: 14 amino acids. Germline CDR1 is LGHDT and CDR2 is YNNKEL (reference sequence). J lost 5 bases, V lost 1 base, and 3 bases had no gene match. CDR3 loop: CASSQVPSGETQYF. The CDR3 bases are TGTGCCAGCAGCCAAGTGCCTAGCGGGGAGACCCAGTACTTC.

This clone was seen many times. The J gene is TRBJ2-1, the V gene TRBV10-2, with D perhaps TRBD2 (6 bases). Trimming pared 1 base from V and 0 bases from J, leaving 10 bases between. CDR3 size: 16 residues. The V gene's germline CDR1 is WSHSY and CDR2 SAAADI. DNA for the CDR3: TGCGCCAGCAGTGAGTTGGATAGCGGCTCCTACAATGAGCAGTTCTTC. Translation gives CASSELDSGSYNEQFF.

This clone is a singleton in its sample. The chain's CDR3 is CASSTRDSSYEQYF. The CDR3 DNA reads TGTGCCAGCAGCACCAGGGATAGCTCCTACGAGCAGTACTTC. This chain uses TRBV13 with TRBJ2-7; a possible D gene is TRBD1 (5 bases). Trimming left V 5 bases short and J 0 bases short, with 11 bases between. Germline CDR1 is PRHDT and CDR2 is FYEKMQ (reference sequence). The CDR3 totals 14 residues.

The chain employs TRBV1 and TRBJ2-2; the DNA was not used to check the table's D call, TRBD2. TRBV1 is given as a pseudogene. This CDR3 contains 15 residues. The CDR3 DNA is TGCACCAGCAGCACCCCGGGGGTTGGCACCGGGGAGCTGTTTTTT. Translating it yields CTSSTPGVGTGELFF.

V is TRBV19 and J is TRBJ2-2; D is possibly TRBD2 (6 bases). The germline gives CDR1 LNHDA, CDR2 SQIVND (reference sequence). With 3 bases removed from V and 0 bases from J, the gap between germline ends came to 8 bases. This CDR3 is 15 amino acids long. In DNA form, the CDR3 reads TGTGCCAGTAGTATTGGGGGGACGAACACCGGGGAGCTGTTTTTT. It encodes CASSIGGTNTGELFF. Filled out from reference TRBV19 and TRBJ2-2, the complete variable domain reads DGGITQSPKYLFRKEGQNVTLSCEQNLNHDAMYWYRQDPGQGLRLIYYSQIVNDFQKGDIAEGYSVSREKKESFPLTVTSAQKNPTAFYLCASSIGGTNTGELFFGEGSRLTVL.

The chain has TRBV30 and TRBJ2-2; the match to TRBD2 covers 12 bases. The trim removed 2 bases at V and 6 bases at J, leaving 7 bases unmatched. The CDR3 contains 16 residues. Germline-derived CDR1 and CDR2 are GTSNPN and SVGIG (reference sequence). CDR3 coding DNA: TGTGCCTGGAGTATTGGACTAGCGGGATATGCCGGGGAGCTGTTTTTT. It is translated as CAWSIGLAGYAGELFF.

This rearrangement joins TRBV11-3 to TRBJ1-1, with 7 bases aligning to TRBD1. Germline trimming cut 5 bases from V and 3 bases from J; bases unmatched to any gene: 15. Germline V CDR1 and CDR2: SGHNT, YENEEA. This CDR3 region has 17 residues. CDR3 sequence: CASSKWDRAPEDTEAFF. The DNA for the CDR3 is TGTGCCAGCAGCAAATGGGACAGAGCACCCGAGGACACTGAAGCTTTCTTT.

CDR3 nucleotides: TGTGCCAGCAGTTTCAACGGGAGGCAACACAATGAGCAGTTCTTC. Encoded protein: CASSFNGRQHNEQFF. The chain carries TRBV27 and TRBJ2-1; 7 bases match TRBD2. Germline trimming cut 3 bases from V and 5 bases from J; bases unmatched to any gene: 7. Germline CDR1 and CDR2: MNHEY and SMNVEV (reference sequence). There are 15 residues in the CDR3.

V and J are TRBV13 and TRBJ2-1; 10 bases are shared with TRBD2. V dropped 3 bases and J dropped 4; count of bases not matched to a gene: 3. This CDR3 has 15 amino acids. The germline CDR1 and CDR2 sequences are PRHDT and FYEKMQ (reference sequence). The CDR3 here is CASSFGTSEYNEQFF. CDR3 DNA: TGTGCCAGCAGCTTCGGGACTAGCGAGTACAATGAGCAGTTCTTC.

The chain employs TRBV12-3 or TRBV12-4 and TRBJ2-7; D might be TRBD2 (5 bases). V lost 5 bases and J lost 3, with 11 bases in between. The CDR3 is made up of 13 amino acids. The CDR3 bases are TGTGCCAGCAGTATGGCCGGGAACTACGAGCAGTACTTC. Protein sequence: CASSMAGNYEQYF.

The chain uses TRBV5-8 and TRBJ2-1; D is ambiguous. The V gene's germline CDR1 is SGHTS and CDR2 YDEGEE. CDR3 length: 12 residues. V shed 2 bases and J shed 12 bases, with 12 bases lying between them. The CDR3 reads CASSLRLSMQFF. The CDR3 DNA follows: TGTGCCAGCAGCTTAAGACTCTCCATGCAGTTCTTC.

The CDR3 spells CASSAGTSGIYEQYF. In DNA form, the CDR3 reads TGTGCCAGTAGTGCCGGGACTAGCGGTATCTACGAGCAGTACTTC. This chain links TRBV19 with TRBJ2-7, with 11 bases matching TRBD2. CDR1 LNHDA and CDR2 SQIVND come from the germline V gene (reference sequence). The V segment lost 5 bases and the J segment 3 bases; nucleotides outside the gene matches: 6. The CDR3 has 15 amino acids.

This clone came up once. This sequence joins TRBV10-2 and TRBJ1-6; 7 bases agree with TRBD1. With V trimmed by 5 bases and J by 10 bases, 8 bases remained unmatched. The germline V gene encodes CDR1 WSHSY and CDR2 SAAADI. The CDR3 loop spans 14 amino acids. In DNA, the CDR3 is TGCGCCAGCAGTACAGGGGAACTCAACTCACCCCTCCACTTT. This codes for CASSTGELNSPLHF.